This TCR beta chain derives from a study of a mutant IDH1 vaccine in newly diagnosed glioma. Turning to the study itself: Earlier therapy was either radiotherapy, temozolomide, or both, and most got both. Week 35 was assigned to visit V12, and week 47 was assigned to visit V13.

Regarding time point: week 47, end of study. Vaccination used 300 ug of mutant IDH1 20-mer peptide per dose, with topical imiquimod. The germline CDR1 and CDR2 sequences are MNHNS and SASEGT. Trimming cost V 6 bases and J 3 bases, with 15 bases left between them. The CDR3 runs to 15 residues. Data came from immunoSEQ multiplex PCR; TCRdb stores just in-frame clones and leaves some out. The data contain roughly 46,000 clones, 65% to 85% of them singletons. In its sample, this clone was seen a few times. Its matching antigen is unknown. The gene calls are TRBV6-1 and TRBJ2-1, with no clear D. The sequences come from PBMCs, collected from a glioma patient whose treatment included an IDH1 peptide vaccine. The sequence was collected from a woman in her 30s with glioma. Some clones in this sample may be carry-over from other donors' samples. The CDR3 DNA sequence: TGTGCCAGCAGGTACATAGCTTCTGACTACAATGAGCAGTTCTTC. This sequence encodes CASRYIASDYNEQFF.